One and the same sample provided the 3 T cell receptor beta chains below, sequenced in a study of shared clonotypes between healthy human individuals. TCRdb's table, derived via immunoSEQ multiplex PCR, lists solely in-frame clones and lacks some. Here the sample spans hundreds of thousands of clones, about 76% being singletons. Specimen: PBMCs. The receptors shown here come from a woman aged 40 to 49 in good health. Some clones in this sample may be carry-over from other donors' samples.

The rearrangement uses TRBV7-2 and TRBJ2-3, with 9 positions matching TRBD1. Germline V gene lookup returns CDR1 SGHTA and CDR2 FQGNSA. The CDR3 length is 15 residues. J gave up 3 bases and V 5 bases, and 6 bases lay outside the gene matches. The chain's CDR3 is CASSPWDRETDTQYF. As DNA, the CDR3 is TGTGCCAGCAGCCCATGGGACAGGGAGACAGATACGCAGTATTTT.

CDR3 in DNA: TGTGCCAGCAGCCCCGGCGGGACTAGCGGTAGGAATGAGCAGTTCTTC. Protein sequence: CASSPGGTSGRNEQFF. The chain employs TRBV7-2 and TRBJ2-1, with TRBD2 identical over 11 bases. V was pared by 5 bases and J by 7 bases, with 10 bases of the junction left unmatched. The germline gives CDR1 SGHTA, CDR2 FQGNSA. The CDR3 totals 16 residues.

The chain combines TRBV7-8 with TRBJ2-1, with TRBD2 matching over 11 bases. The CDR3 is made up of 15 amino acids. The germline gives CDR1 SGHVS, CDR2 FQNEAQ. V was pared by 5 bases and J by 9 bases, with 9 bases of the junction left unmatched. In DNA form, the CDR3 reads TGTGCCAGCAGCCCCTTGACTAGCGGGGATGGTGAGCAGTTCTTC. It is translated as CASSPLTSGDGEQFF.